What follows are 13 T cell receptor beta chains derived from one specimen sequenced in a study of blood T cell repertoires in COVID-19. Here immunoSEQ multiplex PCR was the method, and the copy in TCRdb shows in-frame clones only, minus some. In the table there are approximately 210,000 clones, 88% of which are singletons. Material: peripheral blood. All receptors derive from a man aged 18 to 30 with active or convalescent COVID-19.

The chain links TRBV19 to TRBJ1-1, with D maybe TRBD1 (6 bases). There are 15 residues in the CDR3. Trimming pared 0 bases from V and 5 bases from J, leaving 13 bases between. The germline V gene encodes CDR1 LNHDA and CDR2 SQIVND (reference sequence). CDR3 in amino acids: CASSIDPGVGTEAFF. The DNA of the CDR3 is TGTGCCAGTAGTATAGATCCAGGGGTCGGGACTGAAGCTTTCTTT.

Here the CDR3 DNA reads TGTGCCAGCAGCTTGGTTCGGGGCGGGGTGAGTACGCCCCAGCATTTT. Amino acid sequence: CASSLVRGGVSTPQHF. V is TRBV5-6 and J is TRBJ1-5; D possibly corresponds to TRBD1 (5 bases). Germline lookup yields CDR1 SGHDT and CDR2 YYEEEE. This CDR3 is built from 16 residues. Trimming pared 0 bases from V and 9 bases from J, leaving 19 bases between.

Here the CDR3 reads CASSFSPTLAGTEAFF. The CDR3 DNA sequence: TGTGCCAGCAGCTTTAGTCCAACCCTCGCGGGCACTGAAGCTTTCTTT. The genes are TRBV11-2 and TRBJ1-1; D ambiguous. There are 16 residues in the CDR3. Germline V gene sequence: CDR1 SGHAT, CDR2 FQNNGV. Trimming left V 3 bases short and J 4 bases short, with 18 bases between.

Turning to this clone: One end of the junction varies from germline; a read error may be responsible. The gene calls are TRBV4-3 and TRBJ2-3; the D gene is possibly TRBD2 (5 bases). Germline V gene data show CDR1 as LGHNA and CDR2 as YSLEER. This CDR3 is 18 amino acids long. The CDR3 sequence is CASSEEVAGVSSTDTQYF. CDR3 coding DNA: TGCGCCAGCAGCGAAGAAGTCGCCGGGGTATCGAGCACAGATACGCAGTATTTT.

The CDR3, as DNA: TGTGCCACCAGTGATTCAGGACAGGGGGGAGAAAAACTGTTTTTT. It is translated as CATSDSGQGGEKLFF. The chain is built from TRBV24-1 and TRBJ1-4; 10 bases fit TRBD1. Per the germline V gene, CDR1 is KGHDR and CDR2 is SFDVKD. The CDR3 sequence is 15 residues long. Unmatched junction bases numbered 4, after V lost 2 bases and J lost 8 bases.

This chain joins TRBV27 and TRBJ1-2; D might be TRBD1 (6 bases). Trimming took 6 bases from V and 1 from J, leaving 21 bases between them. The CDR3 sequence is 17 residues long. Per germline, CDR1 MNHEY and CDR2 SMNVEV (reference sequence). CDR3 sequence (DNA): TGTGCCAGCAGCAAAGGGGGAGCCATCTCCGGTAACTATGGCTACACCTTC. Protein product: CASSKGGAISGNYGYTF.

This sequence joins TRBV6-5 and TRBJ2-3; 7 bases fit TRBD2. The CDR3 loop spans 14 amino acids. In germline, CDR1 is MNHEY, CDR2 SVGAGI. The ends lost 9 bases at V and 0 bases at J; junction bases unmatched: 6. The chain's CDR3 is CASRPGGSTDTQYF. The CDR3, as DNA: TGTGCCAGTAGACCGGGGGGTAGCACAGATACGCAGTATTTT.

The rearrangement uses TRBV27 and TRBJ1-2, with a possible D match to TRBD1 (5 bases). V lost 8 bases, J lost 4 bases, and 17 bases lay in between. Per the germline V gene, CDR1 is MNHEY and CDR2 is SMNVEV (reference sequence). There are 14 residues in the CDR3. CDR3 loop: CASGPDARVYGYTF. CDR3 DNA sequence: TGTGCCAGCGGACCCGACGCCAGGGTCTATGGCTACACCTTC.

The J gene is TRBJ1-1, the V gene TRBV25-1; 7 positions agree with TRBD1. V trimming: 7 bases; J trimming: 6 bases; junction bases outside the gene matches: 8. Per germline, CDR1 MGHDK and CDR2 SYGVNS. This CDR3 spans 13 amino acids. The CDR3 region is CASTLTGSAEAFF. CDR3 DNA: TGTGCCAGCACCTTGACAGGGAGCGCTGAAGCTTTCTTT.

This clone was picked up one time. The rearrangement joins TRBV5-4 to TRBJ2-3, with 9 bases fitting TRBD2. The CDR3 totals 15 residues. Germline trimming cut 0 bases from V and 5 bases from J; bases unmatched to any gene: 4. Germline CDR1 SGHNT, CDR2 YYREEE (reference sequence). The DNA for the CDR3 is TGTGCCAGCAGCTTGGGCGGGAGGGCCGGAGATACGCAGTATTTT. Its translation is CASSLGGRAGDTQYF.

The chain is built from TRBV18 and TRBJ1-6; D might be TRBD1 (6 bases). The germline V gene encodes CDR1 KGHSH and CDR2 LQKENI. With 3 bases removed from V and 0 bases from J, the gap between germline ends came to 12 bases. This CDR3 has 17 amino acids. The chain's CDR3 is CASSPRDTSSYNSPLHF. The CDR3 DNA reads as TGTGCCAGCTCACCGAGGGACACAAGCTCCTATAATTCACCCCTCCACTTT.

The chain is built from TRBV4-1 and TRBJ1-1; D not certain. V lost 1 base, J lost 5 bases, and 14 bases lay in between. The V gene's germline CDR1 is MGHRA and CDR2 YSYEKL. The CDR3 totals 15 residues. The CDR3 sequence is CASSQAPGSRTEAFF. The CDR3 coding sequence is TGCGCCAGCAGCCAAGCCCCGGGTTCGAGGACTGAAGCTTTCTTT.

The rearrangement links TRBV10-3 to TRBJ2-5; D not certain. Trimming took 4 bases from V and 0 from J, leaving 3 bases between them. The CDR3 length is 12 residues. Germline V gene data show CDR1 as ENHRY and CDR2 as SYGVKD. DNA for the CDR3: TGTGCCATCAGTGTCGACCAAGAGACCCAGTACTTC. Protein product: CAISVDQETQYF.